One sample yielded the 22 T cell receptor beta chains listed below, sequenced in a study of shared clonotypes between healthy human individuals. The naive CD8 population came from CD45RO-negative cells selected for CCR7, without terminally differentiated effector memory CD45RA+ cells. Only in-frame clones appear in the TCRdb table, and some are missing; sequencing was by immunoSEQ multiplex PCR. The data show about 2,200,000 clones, 90% to 95% seen once. Sequenced: naive CD8+ T cells from PBMCs. The receptors originated from a man younger than 35 in good health. Some clones in this sample may be carry-over from other donors' samples.

This chain uses TRBV6-1 with TRBJ1-5; 7 bases agree with TRBD1. This CDR3 contains 14 residues. In germline, CDR1 is MNHNS, CDR2 SASEGT. Losses at the gene ends were 6 bases for V and 6 bases for J; bases not matched to a gene: 8. This CDR3 reads CASRINRGPQPQHF. CDR3 in DNA: TGTGCCAGCAGAATAAACAGGGGACCTCAGCCCCAGCATTTT.

This clone was seen only once. CDR3 nucleotides: TGTGCCAGCAGCTTGGCCAGGGTAATGAACACTGAAGCTTTCTTT. It yields the protein CASSLARVMNTEAFF. The chain combines TRBV5-6 with TRBJ1-1, with D perhaps TRBD1 (5 bases). Germline V gene sequence: CDR1 SGHDT, CDR2 YYEEEE. The CDR3 contains 15 residues. V was trimmed by 0 bases and J by 0 bases, leaving 9 bases between them. Drawing the rest from reference TRBV5-6 and TRBJ1-1, the complete variable domain is DAGVTQSPTHLIKTRGQQVTLRCSPKSGHDTVSWYQQALGQGPQFIFQYYEEEERQRGNFPDRFSGHQFPNYSSELNVNALLLGDSALYLCASSLARVMNTEAFFGQGTRLTVV.

Concerning this clone itself: This specimen includes other DNA sequences encoding the same CDR3. The chain combines TRBV7-6 with TRBJ2-7; a possible D gene is TRBD2 (5 bases). Trimming shortened V by 1 base and J by 6 bases, and 7 bases separated the two germline ends. From germline, CDR1 is SGHVS and CDR2 FNYEAQ. The CDR3 covers 12 residues. CDR3 sequence reads: CASSLGESEQYF. CDR3 in DNA: TGTGCCAGCAGCTTAGGGGAGTCCGAGCAGTACTTC.

The chain links TRBV6-1 to TRBJ2-3, with D tentatively TRBD2 (5 bases). The CDR3 contains 13 residues. Germline lookup yields CDR1 MNHNS and CDR2 SASEGT. Deletions cut 1 base from V and 8 bases from J, with 10 bases between. CDR3 sequence: CASSEVGIATQYF. The CDR3 bases are TGTGCCAGCAGTGAAGTCGGGATCGCTACGCAGTATTTT.

Of note for this clone: Other DNA sequences within the sample encode an identical CDR3. The chain employs TRBV27 and TRBJ2-7, with a tentative D call TRBD2 (7 bases). The V end was cut by 0 bases, the J end by 3 bases, with 12 bases between. Germline CDR1 and CDR2: MNHEY and SMNVEV (reference sequence). This CDR3 has 15 residues. CDR3 in amino acids: CASSLSGGAFYEQYF. CDR3 in DNA: TGTGCCAGCAGTTTATCGGGGGGGGCCTTCTACGAGCAGTACTTC.

The chain uses TRBV6-5 and TRBJ2-2; 8 bases fit TRBD1. The CDR3 length is 16 residues. V was pared by 4 bases and J by 12 bases, with 16 bases of the junction left unmatched. Germline V gene data show CDR1 as MNHEY and CDR2 as SVGAGI. CDR3 DNA: TGTGCCAGCAGTTTCCCGGGCGGGGCAGGGGGCCTTCAGCTGTTTTTT. As protein: CASSFPGGAGGLQLFF.

This rearrangement joins TRBV7-2 to TRBJ2-7; TRBD2 matches at 7 bases. From germline, CDR1 is SGHTA and CDR2 FQGNSA. The CDR3 totals 14 residues. V gave up 4 bases and J gave up 2 bases; unmatched junction bases: 5. CDR3 sequence (DNA): TGTGCCAGCAGCTCAGGGAGCGGGGCCTACGAGCAGTACTTC. Its protein is CASSSGSGAYEQYF.

Written as DNA, the CDR3 is TGTGCCATCAGTGAGTCCTGGGGGCGCAGTCACACTGAAGCTTTCTTT. This codes for CAISESWGRSHTEAFF. This sequence joins TRBV10-3 and TRBJ1-1; perhaps TRBD1 as D (6 bases). V lost 0 bases to trimming and J lost 3 bases, with 14 bases between them. The CDR3 consists of 16 residues. CDR1 is ENHRY, CDR2 SYGVKD, per germline.

Concerning this clone itself: Additional DNA sequences in this sample encode the identical CDR3. The CDR3 spells CASSYSGTTEAFF. DNA of the CDR3: TGTGCCAGCAGTTACTCGGGTACCACTGAAGCTTTCTTT. The chain uses TRBV6-5 and TRBJ1-1; no firm D call. V dropped 0 bases and J dropped 4 bases, with 6 bases sitting between them. The CDR3 covers 13 residues. Germline V CDR1 and CDR2: MNHEY, SVGAGI.

This clone was detected once. The V call is TRBV7-9, the J call TRBJ2-5, with 7 positions matching TRBD1. The DNA end is a closer match to TRBJ2-7, so the J assignment may be wrong. The germline CDR1 and CDR2 sequences are SEHNR and FQNEAQ (reference sequence). This CDR3 contains 13 residues. The CDR3 sequence: CASSDRFRYEQYF. The CDR3 DNA is TGTGCCTCATCGGACAGGTTTCGCTACGAGCAGTACTTC.

Turning to this clone: Other nucleotide sequences in the sample specify the same CDR3. The rearrangement links TRBV29-1 to TRBJ1-2; the match to TRBD1 covers 9 bases. Germline trimming cut 6 bases from V and 5 bases from J; bases unmatched to any gene: 4. Germline CDR1 is SQVTM and CDR2 is ANQGSEA. This CDR3 has 12 amino acids. The CDR3 DNA reads as TGCAGCGTCGGACAGGGGACGTATGGCTACACCTTC. It specifies CSVGQGTYGYTF.

V gene TRBV27 combines with J gene TRBJ2-1; 8 bases line up with TRBD2. Germline CDR1 reads MNHEY; CDR2 reads SMNVEV (reference sequence). V gave up 7 bases and J gave up 2 bases; unmatched junction bases: 10. The CDR3 is made up of 16 amino acids. In DNA, the CDR3 is TGTGCCAGCAACTCGAGGCGGGAGGCCGCCTACAATGAGCAGTTCTTC. Translating it yields CASNSRREAAYNEQFF.

V usage is TRBV7-9 and J usage is TRBJ1-4; maybe TRBD1 (6 bases). Looked up from germline, CDR1 is SEHNR and CDR2 is FQNEAQ (reference sequence). This CDR3 is built from 16 residues. Trimming cost V 5 bases and J 4 bases, with 17 bases left between them. This CDR3 reads CASSRQDPLFNEKLFF. The CDR3 bases are TGTGCCAGCAGCCGACAGGATCCGCTGTTTAATGAAAAACTGTTTTTT.

This clone was seen only once. V and J are TRBV19 and TRBJ1-5; tentative D call: TRBD1 (6 bases). The CDR3 length is 14 residues. Per the germline V gene, CDR1 is LNHDA and CDR2 is SQIVND (reference sequence). The V and J ends lost 3 bases and 4 bases respectively, with 10 bases between them. The CDR3 is CASSIGGWNQPQHF. CDR3 bases: TGTGCCAGTAGTATCGGGGGCTGGAATCAGCCCCAGCATTTT.

The V and J genes are TRBV6-5 and TRBJ1-2; D might be TRBD1 (5 bases). Germline V gives CDR1 MNHEY, CDR2 SVGAGI. The V and J ends lost 2 bases and 2 bases respectively, with 12 bases between them. The CDR3 has 15 amino acids. The CDR3 is CASSYTRAPNYGYTF. Written as DNA, the CDR3 is TGTGCCAGCAGTTACACCAGGGCCCCCAACTATGGCTACACCTTC.

V usage is TRBV30 and J usage is TRBJ1-2, with D unresolved. Trimming shortened V by 3 bases and J by 4 bases, and 6 bases separated the two germline ends. CDR3 length equals 11 residues. The V gene's germline CDR1 is GTSNPN and CDR2 SVGIG (reference sequence). CDR3: CAWRIGYGYTF. CDR3 coding DNA: TGTGCCTGGAGGATCGGCTATGGCTACACCTTC.

This clone was detected only once. J is TRBJ2-7 and V is TRBV7-9, with 8 bases identical to TRBD1. The germline V gene has CDR1 SEHNR and CDR2 FQNEAQ (reference sequence). The CDR3 is 13 amino acids. The V gene end was trimmed by 4 bases and the J gene end by 4 bases; junction bases not matched to a gene: 3. The CDR3 coding sequence is TGTGCCAGCAGCTGGGGACAGGAGTACGAGCAGTACTTC. Amino acid sequence: CASSWGQEYEQYF.

The gene calls are TRBV30 and TRBJ2-7, with 7 bases fitting TRBD1. V was pared by 7 bases and J by 3 bases, with 12 bases of the junction left unmatched. Germline V gene sequence: CDR1 GTSNPN, CDR2 SVGIG (reference sequence). CDR3 size: 14 residues. The CDR3 spells CASIHRGPLYEQYF. For the CDR3, the DNA is TGTGCCTCCATCCACAGGGGTCCTCTCTACGAGCAGTACTTC.

CDR3 in DNA: TGCAGCGTTGCGGACAGATTTCTTTACGAGCAGTACTTC. It encodes CSVADRFLYEQYF. The gene calls are TRBV29-1 and TRBJ2-7, with D possibly being TRBD1 (6 bases). Germline lookup yields CDR1 SQVTM and CDR2 ANQGSEA. The CDR3 is 13 residues long. Trimming left V 4 bases short and J 4 bases short, with 14 bases between.

The chain links TRBV28 to TRBJ2-1; D uncertain. This CDR3 is built from 13 residues. CDR1 and CDR2 (germline): MDHEN, SYDVKM. With 8 bases removed from V and 2 bases from J, the gap between germline ends came to 10 bases. DNA for the CDR3: TGTGCCAGCTCCCCCGTGGCCTACAATGAGCAGTTCTTC. As protein: CASSPVAYNEQFF.

This clone was seen a single time. The CDR3 loop reads CASSEFADGNTIYF. For the CDR3, the DNA is TGCGCCAGCAGTGAGTTTGCTGATGGAAACACCATATATTTT. The chain recombines TRBV10-1 with TRBJ1-3; D uncertain. The V and J ends lost 1 base and 3 bases respectively, with 7 bases between them. Germline V lookup: CDR1 WNHNN, CDR2 SYGVQD (reference sequence). This CDR3 comprises 14 residues.

The genes are TRBV28 and TRBJ1-3, with TRBD1 matching over 7 bases. Germline CDR1 is MDHEN and CDR2 is SYDVKM. Losses at the gene ends were 1 base for V and 2 bases for J; bases not matched to a gene: 8. The CDR3 covers 17 residues. The chain's CDR3 is CASSLLGEGAAGNTIYF. CDR3 coding DNA: TGTGCCAGCAGTTTATTAGGGGAGGGGGCAGCTGGAAACACCATATATTTT.